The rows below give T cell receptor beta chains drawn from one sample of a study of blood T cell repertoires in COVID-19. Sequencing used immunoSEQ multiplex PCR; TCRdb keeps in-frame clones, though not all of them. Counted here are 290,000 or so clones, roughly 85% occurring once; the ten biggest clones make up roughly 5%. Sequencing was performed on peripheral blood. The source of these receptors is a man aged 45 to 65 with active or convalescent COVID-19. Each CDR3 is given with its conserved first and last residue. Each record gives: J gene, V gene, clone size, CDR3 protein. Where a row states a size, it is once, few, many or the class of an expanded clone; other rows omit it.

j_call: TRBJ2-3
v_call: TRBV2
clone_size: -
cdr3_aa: CASSVVAGGADTQYF

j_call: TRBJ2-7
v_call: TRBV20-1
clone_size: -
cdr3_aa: CSASAVSEQYF

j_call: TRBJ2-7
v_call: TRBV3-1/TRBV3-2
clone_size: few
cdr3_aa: CASSQVIPYEQYF

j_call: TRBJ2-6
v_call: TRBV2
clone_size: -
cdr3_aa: CASSRDINSGANVLTF

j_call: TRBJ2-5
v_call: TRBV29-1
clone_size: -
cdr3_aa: CSVYGQGAGETQYF

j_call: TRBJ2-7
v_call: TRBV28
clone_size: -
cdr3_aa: CASSLTPTSGGEQYF

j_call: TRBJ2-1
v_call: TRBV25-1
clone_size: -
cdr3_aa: CASSDTGGRSRNEQFF

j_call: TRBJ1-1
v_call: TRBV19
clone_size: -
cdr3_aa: CASSMYRRTEAFF

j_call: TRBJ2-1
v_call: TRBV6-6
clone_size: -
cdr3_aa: CASSEPGQGYNEQFF

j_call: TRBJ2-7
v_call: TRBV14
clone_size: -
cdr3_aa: CASSQRIGYEQYF

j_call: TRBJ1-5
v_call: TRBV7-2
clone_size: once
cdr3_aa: CASSFGDQPQHF

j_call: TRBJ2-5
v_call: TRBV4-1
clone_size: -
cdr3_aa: CASSQDPWTSGIQETQYF

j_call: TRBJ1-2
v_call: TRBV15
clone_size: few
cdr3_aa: CATSSRGAGVKNGYTF

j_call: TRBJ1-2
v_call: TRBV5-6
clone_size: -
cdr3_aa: CASRKPQVNYGYTF

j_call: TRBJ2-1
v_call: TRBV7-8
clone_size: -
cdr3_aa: CASSLATLAGSNYNEQFF

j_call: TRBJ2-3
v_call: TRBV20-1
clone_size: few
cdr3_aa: CSASPSGGFTDTQYF

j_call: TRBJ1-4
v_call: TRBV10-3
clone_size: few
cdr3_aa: CAISTGGNEKLFF

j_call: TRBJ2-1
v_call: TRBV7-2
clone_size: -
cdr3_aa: CASSLMGGGEQFF

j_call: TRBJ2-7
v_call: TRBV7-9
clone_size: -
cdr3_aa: CASSLEQGTREQYF

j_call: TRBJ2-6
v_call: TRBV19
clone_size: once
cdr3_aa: CASTRLGASSGANVLTF

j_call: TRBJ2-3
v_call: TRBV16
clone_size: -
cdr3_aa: CASSQSWGSDTQYF

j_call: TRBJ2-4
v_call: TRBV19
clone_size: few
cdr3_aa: CASSLQGLAKNIQYF

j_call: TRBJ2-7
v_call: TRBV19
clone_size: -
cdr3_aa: CASSSPFILYEQYF

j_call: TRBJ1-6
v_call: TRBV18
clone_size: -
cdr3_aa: CASSFTGTGENSPLHF

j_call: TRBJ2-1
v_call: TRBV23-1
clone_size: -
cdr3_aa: CASSQWPLGEDNEQFF

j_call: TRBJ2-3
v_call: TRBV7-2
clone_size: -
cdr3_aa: CASSSSGRAGSDTQYF

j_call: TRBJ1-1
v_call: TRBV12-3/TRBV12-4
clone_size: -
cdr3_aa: CASSWAGDTEAFF

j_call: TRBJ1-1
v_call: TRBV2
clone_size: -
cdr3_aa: CASNDRAKAFF

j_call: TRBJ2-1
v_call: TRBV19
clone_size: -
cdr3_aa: CASSGFGTSGRDEQFF

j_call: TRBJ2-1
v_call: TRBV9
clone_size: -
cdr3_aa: CASSVGGTLSYNEQFF

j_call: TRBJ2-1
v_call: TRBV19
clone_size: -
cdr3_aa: CASTSFRERNSYNEQFF

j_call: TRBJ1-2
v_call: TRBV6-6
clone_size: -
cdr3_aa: CASTLVGPNYGYTF

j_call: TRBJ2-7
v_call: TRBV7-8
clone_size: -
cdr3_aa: CASSLFSLSYEQYF

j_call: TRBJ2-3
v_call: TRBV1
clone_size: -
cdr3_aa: CTSSQDGGRGVDTQYF

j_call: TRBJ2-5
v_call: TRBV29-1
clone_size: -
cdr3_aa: CSVSPQGEETQYF

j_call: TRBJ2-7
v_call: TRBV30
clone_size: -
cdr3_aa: CAWSVRDYEQYF

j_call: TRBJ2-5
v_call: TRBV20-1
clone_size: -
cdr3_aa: CSASYRDRAETQYF

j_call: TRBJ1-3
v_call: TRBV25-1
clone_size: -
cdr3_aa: CASSYQGAPSGNTIYF

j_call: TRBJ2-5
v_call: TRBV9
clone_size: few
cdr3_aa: CASSSIGKGGAYQETQYF

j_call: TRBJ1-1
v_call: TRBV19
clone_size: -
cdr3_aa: CASSKSWLNTEAFF

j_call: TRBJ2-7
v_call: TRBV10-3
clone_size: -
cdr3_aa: CAIRSGTSGNYEQYF

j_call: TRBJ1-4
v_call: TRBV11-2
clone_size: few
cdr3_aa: CASSPTGTANEKLFF

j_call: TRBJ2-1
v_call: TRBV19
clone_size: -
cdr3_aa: CASSPGFGVVNEQFF

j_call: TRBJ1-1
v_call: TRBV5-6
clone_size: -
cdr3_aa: CASRRQGRNTEAFF

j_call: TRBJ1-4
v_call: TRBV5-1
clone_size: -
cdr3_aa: CASSLVEAGTGEKLFF

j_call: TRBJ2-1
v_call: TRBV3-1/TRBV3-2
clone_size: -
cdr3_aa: CASSPLTGGMASEQFF

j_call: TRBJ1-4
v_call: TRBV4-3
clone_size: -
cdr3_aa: CASSQDLSATNEKLFF

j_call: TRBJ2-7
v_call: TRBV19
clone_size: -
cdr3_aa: CASSIDPLGEQYF

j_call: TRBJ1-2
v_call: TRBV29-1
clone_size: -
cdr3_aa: CSVLRDLGDGYTF

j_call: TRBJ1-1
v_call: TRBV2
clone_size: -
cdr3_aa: CASTQWTEAFF

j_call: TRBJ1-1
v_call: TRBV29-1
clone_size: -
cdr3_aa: CSVERGDTEAFF